Below, 18 T cell receptor beta chains from the same sample are listed, as sequenced in a study of T-cell memory formation after mild COVID-19. Using its own MiXCR run on the 5' RACE reads, TCRdb lists one record per CDR3 protein. The table includes roughly 560,000 distinct CDR3 sequences, about a fifth detected once. The source material was PBMCs or a T cell subset sorted from them (not recorded which). The source of these receptors is an adult woman who had mild COVID-19 (a few samples of this study predate the infection). Cell type and time point are not known.

This clonotype was seen more than once but under ten times. CDR3 DNA: TGTGCCAGTATTGACCGACGGCCGAACACCGGGGAGCTGTTTTTT. Translating gives CASIDRRPNTGELFF. This chain connects TRBV19 to TRBJ2-2; no reliable D call. The V gene lost 7 bases and the J gene lost 0 bases, with 12 bases spanning the gap. The CDR3 is made up of 15 amino acids. Germline loops: CDR1 LNHDA, CDR2 SQIVND (reference sequence). The full variable domain, with the rest looked up from reference TRBV19 and TRBJ2-2, is DGGITQSPKYLFRKEGQNVTLSCEQNLNHDAMYWYRQDPGQGLRLIYYSQIVNDFQKGDIAEGYSVSREKKESFPLTVTSAQKNPTAFYLCASIDRRPNTGELFFGEGSRLTVL.

About this clonotype: Germline is not matched at one junction end, which may reflect a read error. In DNA form, the CDR3 reads TGTGCCAGCAGCTTAAGATCTAGCGGGGGCTCCAACAATGAGCAGTTCTTC. Translation gives CASSLRSSGGSNNEQFF. The chain links TRBV7-8 to TRBJ2-1, with 10 bases matching TRBD2. Germline assignment: CDR1 SGHVS and CDR2 FQNEAQ. The CDR3 spans 17 residues.

This clonotype was recorded at least ten times. This sequence joins TRBV29-1 and TRBJ2-7; TRBD2 might be the D (5 bases). CDR3 length: 12 residues. Per the germline V gene, CDR1 is SQVTM and CDR2 is ANQGSEA. Trimming took off 5 bases at V and 4 bases at J, with 12 bases between the two ends. CDR3 residues: CSVNDGVYEQYF. The CDR3 DNA reads as TGCAGCGTTAATGACGGGGTGTACGAGCAGTACTTC.

This clonotype was seen only a few times. This chain joins TRBV5-1 and TRBJ1-3, with 8 positions matching TRBD1. Germline lookup yields CDR1 SGHRS and CDR2 YFSETQ. J was trimmed by 3 bases and V by 4 bases; bases with no gene match: 9. The CDR3 extends over 16 amino acids. The CDR3 region is CASSRGQGTGGNTIYF. The CDR3 DNA reads as TGCGCCAGCAGCCGAGGACAGGGAACCGGTGGAAACACCATATATTTT.

This clonotype was found a few times. The chain is built from TRBV12-3 or TRBV12-4 and TRBJ2-3; TRBD1 matches 10 bases. Trimming cost V 4 bases and J 1 base; bases outside gene matches: 17. This CDR3 contains 20 residues. The CDR3 loop is CASSSTSLKRQGAGTDTQYF. The CDR3 coding sequence is TGTGCCAGCAGTTCCACCTCGCTGAAACGACAGGGGGCCGGCACAGATACGCAGTATTTT.

The chain joins TRBV29-1 to TRBJ1-4, with TRBD1 identical over 9 bases. Trimming took 3 bases from V and 5 from J; bases not matched to a gene: 7. Germline CDR1 SQVTM, CDR2 ANQGSEA. The CDR3 runs 15 residues. The DNA for the CDR3 is TGCAGCGTTGACGTCCGCGGGACAGGGAATGAAAAACTGTTTTTT. Residues: CSVDVRGTGNEKLFF.

The gene calls are TRBV9 and TRBJ2-5; D gene uncertain. Trimming cost V 0 bases and J 7 bases, with 13 bases left between them. From germline, CDR1 is SGDLS and CDR2 YYNGEE. CDR3 length equals 14 residues. CDR3 in DNA: TGTGCCAGCAGCGTAGATCGCGGTGAGAGGACCCAGTACTTC. This gives the protein CASSVDRGERTQYF.

This clonotype was counted only a few times. The chain is built from TRBV4-1 and TRBJ2-2; TRBD2 is a possible D gene (6 bases). V gave up 1 base and J gave up 6 bases, with 18 bases separating them. CDR3 length: 17 amino acids. Germline V gene sequence: CDR1 MGHRA, CDR2 YSYEKL. CDR3 nucleotide sequence: TGCGCCAGCAGCCAAGCCATCGGGGCGACGGGGGCCGGGGAGCTGTTTTTT. It is translated as CASSQAIGATGAGELFF.

The chain recombines TRBV4-3 with TRBJ2-3; 8 bases are shared with TRBD2. J gave up 3 bases and V 5 bases, and 10 bases lay outside the gene matches. CDR3 length: 16 residues. Germline V gene data show CDR1 as LGHNA and CDR2 as YSLEER. The CDR3 loop is CASSEKRLAGTDTQYF. CDR3 nucleotide sequence: TGCGCCAGCAGCGAAAAGCGTCTAGCGGGTACAGATACGCAGTATTTT.

The V gene is TRBV19, the J gene TRBJ1-1, with 7 bases aligning to TRBD1. Germline trimming cut 4 bases from V and 5 bases from J; bases unmatched to any gene: 7. Germline assignment: CDR1 LNHDA and CDR2 SQIVND (reference sequence). The CDR3 loop spans 14 amino acids. CDR3 loop: CASSTTGLRTEAFF. In DNA form, the CDR3 reads TGTGCCAGTAGTACGACAGGGCTGAGGACTGAAGCTTTCTTT. The entire variable domain, with the rest obtained from reference TRBV19 and TRBJ1-1, is as follows: DGGITQSPKYLFRKEGQNVTLSCEQNLNHDAMYWYRQDPGQGLRLIYYSQIVNDFQKGDIAEGYSVSREKKESFPLTVTSAQKNPTAFYLCASSTTGLRTEAFFGQGTRLTVV.

This clonotype was recorded a few times. V gene TRBV24-1 combines with J gene TRBJ1-2, with 12 positions matching TRBD1. J gave up 4 bases and V 5 bases, and 4 bases lay outside the gene matches. Germline CDR1 and CDR2: KGHDR and SFDVKD. The CDR3 covers 15 residues. Here the CDR3 DNA reads TGTGCCACCAGTGCCCCGGGACAGGGGGCCTATGGCTACACCTTC. Translating gives CATSAPGQGAYGYTF.

This clonotype was counted ten times or more. The rearrangement links TRBV12-3 or TRBV12-4 to TRBJ2-5, with D perhaps TRBD2 (5 bases). V shed 3 bases and J shed 2 bases, with 13 bases lying between them. CDR3 length: 15 amino acids. The CDR3 region is CASSFLTGRQETQYF. The CDR3 bases are TGTGCCAGCAGTTTTTTGACGGGAAGGCAAGAGACCCAGTACTTC.

The chain uses TRBV12-5 and TRBJ2-7; D gene uncertain. Germline V CDR1 and CDR2: LGHNT, FRNRAP. The CDR3 spans 11 residues. V lost 1 base and J 6 bases, leaving 4 bases between the germline ends. The CDR3 reads CASGLELEQYF. CDR3 nucleotides: TGTGCTAGTGGTTTGGAGCTCGAGCAGTACTTC.

This clonotype was observed a handful of times. The chain uses TRBV20-1 and TRBJ2-4; TRBD1 matches 8 bases. The germline V gene has CDR1 DFQATT and CDR2 SNEGSKA (reference sequence). The CDR3 runs 15 residues. The junction had 7 bases not matched to a gene; V was cut back by 5 bases and J by 1 base. CDR3 protein: CSAGKQGVAKNIQYF. CDR3 coding DNA: TGCAGTGCTGGAAAACAGGGGGTCGCCAAAAACATTCAGTACTTC.

This clonotype was seen a handful of times. V is TRBV5-1 and J is TRBJ2-7, with D maybe TRBD1 (6 bases). Germline CDR1 and CDR2: SGHRS and YFSETQ. CDR3 length equals 15 residues. Trimming cost V 4 bases and J 1 base, with 15 bases left between them. The CDR3 nucleotides read TGCGCCAGCAGCGGTTCAGGGGCCCTTTCCTACGAGCAGTACTTC. As protein: CASSGSGALSYEQYF.

V and J are TRBV7-9 and TRBJ1-2; tentative D call: TRBD1 (6 bases). Deletions cut 3 bases from V and 2 bases from J, with 13 bases between. This CDR3 region has 15 residues. Germline V lookup: CDR1 SEHNR, CDR2 FQNEAQ (reference sequence). CDR3 DNA: TGTGCCAGCAGCTTGGGGGACATTTCGAACTATGGCTACACCTTC. This gives the protein CASSLGDISNYGYTF.

The chain links TRBV9 to TRBJ2-1, with D unresolved. CDR3 size: 15 residues. Trimming pared 3 bases from V and 0 bases from J, leaving 10 bases between. Germline assignment: CDR1 SGDLS and CDR2 YYNGEE. The CDR3 region is CASSGTTSSYNEQFF. CDR3 DNA sequence: TGTGCCAGCAGCGGAACCACGAGCTCCTACAATGAGCAGTTCTTC. Full variable domain (remainder filled in from reference TRBV9 and TRBJ2-1): DSGVTQTPKHLITATGQRVTLRCSPRSGDLSVYWYQQSLDQGLQFLIQYYNGEERAKGNILERFSAQQFPDLHSELNLSSLELGDSALYFCASSGTTSSYNEQFFGPGTRLTVL.

This chain uses TRBV24-1 with TRBJ2-2, with TRBD1 matching 9 bases. The CDR3 runs 18 residues. Trimming cost V 3 bases and J 3 bases; bases outside gene matches: 10. The germline V gene has CDR1 KGHDR and CDR2 SFDVKD. The CDR3 nucleotides are TGTGCCACCAGTGATCGCCGGGACAGGGATTGGGACACCGGGGAGCTGTTTTTT. The encoded protein is CATSDRRDRDWDTGELFF.